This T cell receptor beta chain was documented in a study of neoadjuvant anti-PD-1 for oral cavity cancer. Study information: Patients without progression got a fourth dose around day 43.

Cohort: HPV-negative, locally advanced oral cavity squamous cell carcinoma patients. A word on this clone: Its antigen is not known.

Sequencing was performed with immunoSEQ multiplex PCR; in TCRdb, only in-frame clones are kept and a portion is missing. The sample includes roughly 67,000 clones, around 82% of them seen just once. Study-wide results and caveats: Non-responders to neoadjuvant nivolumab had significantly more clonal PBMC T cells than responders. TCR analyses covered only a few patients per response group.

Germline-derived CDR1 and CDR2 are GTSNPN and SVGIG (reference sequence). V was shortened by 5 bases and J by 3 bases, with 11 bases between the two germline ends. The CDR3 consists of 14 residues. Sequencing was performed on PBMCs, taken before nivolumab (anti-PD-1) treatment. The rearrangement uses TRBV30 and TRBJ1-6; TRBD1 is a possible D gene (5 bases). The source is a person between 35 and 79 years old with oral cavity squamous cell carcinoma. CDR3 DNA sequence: TGTGCCTGGGACAGAAACTTCTATAATTCACCCCTCCACTTT. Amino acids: CAWDRNFYNSPLHF.